This T cell receptor beta chain was observed in a study of OX40 agonist ivuxolimab in advanced cancers. For the wider study: Ivuxolimab, which targeted the costimulatory receptor OX40 (CD134), was an agonistic, fully human IgG2 monoclonal antibody. Among the 50 to 55 dose-escalation patients, approximately 20 had hepatocellular carcinoma, 15 or so melanoma, 9 renal cell carcinoma and 9 head and neck cancer. The purpose of peripheral TCRbeta sequencing was to test whether ivuxolimab changed TCR sequence diversity and led to clonal T-cell expansion. A male proportion of almost 85% and a mean age of around 60 years, ranging from about 23 to 90, were recorded for the dose-escalation cohort. Prior anti-PD-1, anti-PD-L1 or anti-CTLA-4 therapy was permitted, and checkpoint inhibitors had been received by around 39% of dose-escalation patients. Intravenous ivuxolimab was administered to patients every 2 weeks at six dose levels: 0.01, 0.1, 0.3, 1.5, 3 and 10 mg/kg. Three dose-escalation patients achieved partial responses, one with hepatocellular carcinoma and two with cutaneous melanoma. The paper reports the monotherapy dose-escalation portion (N of about 56 patients) of the phase I ivuxolimab trial.

Genomic DNA was isolated from the sorted cells so that the TCRbeta CDR3 region could be sequenced. TCRbeta CDR3 regions were sequenced using the immunoSEQ Assay. TCRdb carries this immuneACCESS record with in-frame sequences only. Its versions omit some clonotypes, under half of them owing to an unresolved V gene in the studies checked, with the rest unexplained. A total of approximately 76,000 clones appear in this sample, approximately 85% of them only once. Of the sample, 5% to 7% falls within the top ten clones. The trial excluded patients who had a history of autoimmune disease or were on systemic immunosuppression. Peripheral blood for TCR sequencing was drawn from every dose cohort at baseline, at cycle 4 day 1 and at cycle 7 day 1. The samples were taken from a phase I, first-in-human, multicenter, open-label dose-escalation trial of ivuxolimab. The trial enrolled adults with locally advanced or metastatic head and neck squamous cell, hepatocellular, melanoma or renal cell carcinoma. Before TCR sequencing, CD4+ and CD8+ T cells were separately sorted from peripheral blood.

Overall study results and their limits: Low levels of normalized T-cell clonal expansion were also seen in some patients who did not respond. In the 0.1-3.0 mg/kg groups, partial responders had among the lowest normalized peripheral clonal expansion, particularly in CD8+ T cells. After ivuxolimab, expanded clones were on average more numerous among CD8+ T cells than among CD4+ T cells. Clonal expansion of both CD4+ and CD8+ blood T cells was observed from baseline to week 6 at doses 0.1 to 3.0 mg/kg. The antigen specificity of the clonally expanded peripheral T cells was not determined.

On this clone itself: Its antigen remains unidentified. Nothing much larger sits one base from this clone, and base qualities are not available.

The specimen comprised CD4+ or CD8+ T cells sorted from blood, sampled in a trial of the OX40 agonist ivuxolimab. This sequence originates from an adult with an advanced solid tumor such as melanoma, head and neck, liver or kidney cancer.

The CDR3 corresponds to CASSSGTEYNEQFF. The DNA is TGCGCCAGCAGCTCCGGAACCGAATACAATGAGCAGTTCTTC. The rearrangement combines TRBV5-1 with TRBJ2-1, with the identity of the D gene unclear. The germline V gene specifies SGHRS as CDR1 and YFSETQ as CDR2. Counted from cysteine to phenylalanine, this CDR3 has 14 amino acids. The read is trimmed to its CDR3 DNA, 42 bases read in frame from base 1. V loses 3 bases of germline sequence and J loses 4 bases, and the interval between the two ends is 11 bases. The variable domain in full, with residues beyond the CDR3 obtained from the reference TRBV5-1 and TRBJ2-1 genes, is KAGVTQTPRYLIKTRGQQVTLSCSPISGHRSVSWYQQTPGQGLQFLFEYFSETQRNKGNFPGRFSGRQFSNSRSEMNVSTLELGDSALYLCASSSGTEYNEQFFGPGTRLTVL.